The clone carrying this TCR beta chain was seen ten or more times. The antigen is unknown. Germline assignment: CDR1 SEHNR and CDR2 FQNEAQ (reference sequence). The CDR3 covers 14 residues. The junction had 5 bases not matched to a gene; V was cut back by 5 bases and J by 8 bases. Exclusion followed for patients with uncontrolled infection, other autoimmune disease, pregnancy or lactation. Orbital computed tomography, thyroid ultrasound, serum thyroxine and TRAb, and clinical symptoms together informed the diagnoses. This record comes from a study of T cells in Graves' hyperthyroidism and ophthalmopathy. Broader study findings: Before onset, ophthalmopathy was predicted by the model a median 6.5 months earlier.

Template material for amplifying TCR beta CDR3 regions consisted of RNA transcripts. HTBI primers were the set used in a first-round RT-PCR of the TCR CDR3. TCRdb passed the multiplex PCR reads through MiXCR, listing each CDR3 protein once. The table lists 640,000 or so distinct CDR3 sequences, 14% of them singletons, with more than 6% in the top ten. V and J are TRBV7-9 and TRBJ2-3, with 12 bases that match TRBD1. Sequenced material: blood. The TCR originated in a woman aged 18-29 years with Graves' ophthalmopathy. Here the CDR3 reads CASSRDRGLRTQYF. Here the CDR3 DNA reads TGTGCCAGCAGCCGGGACAGGGGGCTGCGTACGCAGTATTTT.